These T cell receptor beta chains were read from a single sample in a study of blood T cell repertoires in COVID-19. Generated by immunoSEQ multiplex PCR, the TCRdb table keeps only in-frame clones and is missing some. Of approximately 260,000 clones in the sample, approximately 80% are singletons; the top ten hold about 4%. The specimen sequenced was peripheral blood. The receptors derive from a woman aged 40 to 50 with active or convalescent COVID-19. Each CDR3 is given with its conserved first and last residue.

v_call cdr3_aa
TRBV10-1 CASSDAGLSTGELFF
TRBV10-1 CASAGGSGGASTDTQYF
TRBV11-2 CASSLDGVSYNSPLHF
TRBV30 CAWSERAGGYYGYTF
TRBV5-1 CASFQPGQGTREQFF
TRBV28 CASSSGTGNTIYF
TRBV3-1/TRBV3-2 CASSHGASYTQYF
TRBV24-1 CATSGSGYGYTF
TRBV3-1/TRBV3-2 CASRSTGGLHGYTF
TRBV11-2 CASSNLRVSYNEQFF
TRBV28 CASIATGGGQPQHF
TRBV7-3 CASSLSGQLNTEAFF
TRBV18 CASSPPAGVNSPLHF
TRBV6-5 CASSKETGRSYTF
TRBV11-2 CASSRQGTNGYTF
TRBV5-6 CASSLPAGRGEQFF
TRBV7-9 CASSLSGQGFGNQPQHF
TRBV19 CASSIDRQGNQPQHF
TRBV28 CASKRRGNQPQHF
TRBV11-1 CASSSRLTVNTEAFF
TRBV12-3/TRBV12-4 CASNTQGAGEQFF